This entry features one T cell receptor (beta chain) sequence. It lacks a known antigen. The junction does not match germline at one end; this may be a read error. No treatment had been received by any patient before thyroid surgery. The study retrospectively analysed patient clinical samples collected from the early 2010s to the late 2010s using T-cell receptor beta sequencing. Library preparation employed PCR. Sequenced using an Illumina HiSeq 4000. High-throughput sequencing was used to profile the TCR beta-chain CDR3 region of every patient. On the authors' methods: CDR3 differences across clinicopathological groups were used to build a classifier for discriminating distant-metastatic papillary thyroid cancer patients. To measure repertoire diversity the researchers used the Shannon index, while the Morisita-Horn index served to gauge how similar the tumor and blood repertoires were. The public reads were quality trimmed at Q25 with fastp and then assembled into clones with MiXCR by TCRdb, keeping productive beta chains. The V and J calls and clone size come from TCRdb's table, not from the authors' own analysis. In all, the sample holds 25,000 to 35,000 clones, and around 32% of those were seen once. Roughly a third of the sample is held by the ten biggest clonotypes.

Sequences MNHNS (CDR1) and SASEGT (CDR2) are obtained from the germline V gene. CDR3 length: 12 amino acids, cysteine to phenylalanine. The only DNA kept is the CDR3, 36 bases in frame from the first base. This entry belongs to a study of metastatic and nonmetastatic thyroid tumors (dated by TCRdb to between 2020 and 2021). About the investigation overall: The researchers compared repertoires between peripheral blood samples and tumor or nodule tissue samples from patients with malignant or benign thyroid disease. Points the paper makes about the study in general: In both blood and tumor samples, malignant tumors were reported to have significantly higher TCR beta diversity than benign nodules.

The source of this sequence is a female donor with papillary thyroid cancer or a benign thyroid nodule (not recorded which). Some clones in this sample may be carry-over from other donors' samples. The sequenced sample consisted of blood. The V and J segments used are TRBV6-1 and TRBJ1-5, with no confidently assigned D gene. The bases read TGTGCCGGCAGTGGTTGGAATCAGCCCCAGCATTTT. This sequence encodes CAGSGWNQPQHF.